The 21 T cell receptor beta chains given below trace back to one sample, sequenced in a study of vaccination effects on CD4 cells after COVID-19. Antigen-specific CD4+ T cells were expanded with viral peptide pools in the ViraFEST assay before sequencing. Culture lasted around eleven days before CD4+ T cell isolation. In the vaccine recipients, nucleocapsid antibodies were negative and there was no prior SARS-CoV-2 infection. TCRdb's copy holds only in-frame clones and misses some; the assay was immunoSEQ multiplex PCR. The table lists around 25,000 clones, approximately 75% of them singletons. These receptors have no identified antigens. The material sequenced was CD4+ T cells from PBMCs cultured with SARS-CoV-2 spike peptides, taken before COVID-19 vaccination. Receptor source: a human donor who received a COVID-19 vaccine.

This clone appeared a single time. As DNA, the CDR3 is TGTGCCAGCAGCGACGGGACAGGTAAAAGCAATCAGCCCCAGCATTTT. It is translated as CASSDGTGKSNQPQHF. The V and J genes are TRBV5-4 and TRBJ1-5; 8 positions agree with TRBD1. J lost 1 base, V lost 4 bases, and 7 bases had no gene match. Germline loops: CDR1 SGHNT, CDR2 YYREEE (reference sequence). This CDR3 comprises 16 residues.

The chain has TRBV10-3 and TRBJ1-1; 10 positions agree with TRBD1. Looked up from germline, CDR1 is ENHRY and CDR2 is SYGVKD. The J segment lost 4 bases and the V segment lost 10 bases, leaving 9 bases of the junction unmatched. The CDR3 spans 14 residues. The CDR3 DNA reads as TGTGCCACCGAACCGGGACAGGGGTCCACTGAAGCTTTCTTT. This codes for CATEPGQGSTEAFF.

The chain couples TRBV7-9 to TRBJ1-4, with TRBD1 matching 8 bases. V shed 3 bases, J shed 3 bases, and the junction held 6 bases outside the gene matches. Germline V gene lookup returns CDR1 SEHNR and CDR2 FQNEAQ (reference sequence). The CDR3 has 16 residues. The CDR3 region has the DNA TGTGCCAGCAGCTTCGGTGGGGGACAGGCTAATGAAAAACTGTTTTTT. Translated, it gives CASSFGGGQANEKLFF.

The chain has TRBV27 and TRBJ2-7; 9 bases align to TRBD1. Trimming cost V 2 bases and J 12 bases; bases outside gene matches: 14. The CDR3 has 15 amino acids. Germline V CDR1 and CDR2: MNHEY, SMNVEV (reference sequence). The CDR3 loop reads CASSLGLGQGILPYF. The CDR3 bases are TGTGCCAGCAGTTTAGGCCTGGGACAGGGAATCCTGCCGTACTTC.

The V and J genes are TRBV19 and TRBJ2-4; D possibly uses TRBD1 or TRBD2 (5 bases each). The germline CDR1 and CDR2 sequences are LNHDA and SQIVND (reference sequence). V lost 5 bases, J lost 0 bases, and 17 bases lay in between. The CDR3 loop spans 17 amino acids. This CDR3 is CASSPRGTALAKNIQYF. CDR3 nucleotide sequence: TGTGCCAGTAGTCCGCGTGGGACCGCTTTAGCCAAAAACATTCAGTACTTC.

In nucleotides, the CDR3 is TGTGCCAGCAGAATCAATCAGGGGATCCCCTACGAGCAGTACTTC. Its translation: CASRINQGIPYEQYF. This rearrangement joins TRBV5-6 to TRBJ2-7, with D possibly matching TRBD1 (6 bases). Germline CDR1 is SGHDT and CDR2 is YYEEEE. The length of the CDR3 is 15 residues. V was shortened by 5 bases and J by 2 bases, with 17 bases between the two germline ends.

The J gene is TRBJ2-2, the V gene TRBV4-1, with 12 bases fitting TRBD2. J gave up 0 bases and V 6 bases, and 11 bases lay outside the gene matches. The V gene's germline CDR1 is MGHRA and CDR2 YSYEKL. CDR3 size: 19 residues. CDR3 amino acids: CASRGLAGIPLANTGELFF. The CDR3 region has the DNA TGCGCCAGCAGAGGACTAGCGGGGATCCCTCTCGCGAACACCGGGGAGCTGTTTTTT.

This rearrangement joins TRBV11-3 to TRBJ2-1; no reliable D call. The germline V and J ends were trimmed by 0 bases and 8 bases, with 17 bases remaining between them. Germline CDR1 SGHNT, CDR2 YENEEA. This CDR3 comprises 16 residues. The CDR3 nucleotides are TGTGCCAGCAGCTTAGATCGAGGTGTCGAGTCACATGAGCAGTTCTTC. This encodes CASSLDRGVESHEQFF.

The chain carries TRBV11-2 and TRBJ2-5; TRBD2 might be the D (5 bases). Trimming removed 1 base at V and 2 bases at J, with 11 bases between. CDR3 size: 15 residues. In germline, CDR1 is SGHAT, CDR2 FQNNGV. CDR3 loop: CASSLAWENQETQYF. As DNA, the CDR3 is TGTGCCAGCAGCTTAGCCTGGGAGAATCAAGAGACCCAGTACTTC.

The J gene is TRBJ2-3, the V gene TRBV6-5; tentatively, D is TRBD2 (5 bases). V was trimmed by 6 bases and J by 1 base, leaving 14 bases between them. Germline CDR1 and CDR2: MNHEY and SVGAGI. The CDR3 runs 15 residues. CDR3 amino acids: CASSPTRWGTDTQYF. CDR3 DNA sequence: TGTGCCAGCAGCCCAACTAGATGGGGCACAGATACGCAGTATTTT.

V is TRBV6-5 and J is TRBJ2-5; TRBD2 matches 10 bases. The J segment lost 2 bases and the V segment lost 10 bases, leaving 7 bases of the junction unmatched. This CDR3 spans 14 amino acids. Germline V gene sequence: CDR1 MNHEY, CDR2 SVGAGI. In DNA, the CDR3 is TGTGCCACCAAAAGCGGGGGGGCACAAGAGACCCAGTACTTC. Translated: CATKSGGAQETQYF.

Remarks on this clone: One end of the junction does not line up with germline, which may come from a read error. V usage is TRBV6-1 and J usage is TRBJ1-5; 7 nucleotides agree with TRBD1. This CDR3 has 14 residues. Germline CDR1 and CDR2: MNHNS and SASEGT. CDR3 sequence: CASSEGTENQPQHF. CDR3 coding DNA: TGTGCCAGCAGCGAAGGGACAGAGAATCAGCCCCAGCATTTT.

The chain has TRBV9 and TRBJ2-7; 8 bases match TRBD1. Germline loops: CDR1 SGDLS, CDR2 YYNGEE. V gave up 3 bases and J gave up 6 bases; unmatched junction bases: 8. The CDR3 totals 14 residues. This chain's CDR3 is CASSARGQNSEQYF. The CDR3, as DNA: TGTGCCAGCAGCGCCAGGGGGCAAAATAGCGAGCAGTACTTC.

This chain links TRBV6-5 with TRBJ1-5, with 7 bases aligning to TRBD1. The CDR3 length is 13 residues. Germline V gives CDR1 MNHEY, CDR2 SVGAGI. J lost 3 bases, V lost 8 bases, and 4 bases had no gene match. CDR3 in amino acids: CASRDRYNQPQHF. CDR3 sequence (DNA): TGTGCCAGCCGGGACAGATACAATCAGCCCCAGCATTTT.

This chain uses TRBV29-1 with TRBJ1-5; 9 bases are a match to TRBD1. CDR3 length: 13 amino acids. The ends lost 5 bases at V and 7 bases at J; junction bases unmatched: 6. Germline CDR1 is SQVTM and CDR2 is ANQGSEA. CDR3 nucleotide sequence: TGCAGCGTTAGACAGGGGGAACACCAGCCCCAGCATTTT. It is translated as CSVRQGEHQPQHF.

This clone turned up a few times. The CDR3 region has the DNA TGTGCCAGCAGCTTGTACCGGGACAGGGGTCGATCCTACAATGAGCAGTTCTTC. Its translation: CASSLYRDRGRSYNEQFF. The J gene is TRBJ2-1, the V gene TRBV5-6, with TRBD1 matching 10 bases. This CDR3 region has 18 residues. The germline V gene encodes CDR1 SGHDT and CDR2 YYEEEE. V lost 1 base, J lost 1 base, and 8 bases stayed unmatched. The full variable domain, in which reference TRBV5-6 and TRBJ2-1 provide the parts outside the CDR3, is DAGVTQSPTHLIKTRGQQVTLRCSPKSGHDTVSWYQQALGQGPQFIFQYYEEEERQRGNFPDRFSGHQFPNYSSELNVNALLLGDSALYLCASSLYRDRGRSYNEQFFGPGTRLTVL.

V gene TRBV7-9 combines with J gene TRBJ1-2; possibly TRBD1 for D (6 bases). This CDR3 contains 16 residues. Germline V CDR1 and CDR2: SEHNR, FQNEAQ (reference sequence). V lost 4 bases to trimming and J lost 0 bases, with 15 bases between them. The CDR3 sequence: CASSYYRTEPNYGYTF. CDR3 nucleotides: TGTGCCAGCAGCTACTACCGGACAGAACCTAACTATGGCTACACCTTC. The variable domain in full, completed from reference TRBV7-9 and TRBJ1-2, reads DTGVSQNPRHKITKRGQNVTFRCDPISEHNRLYWYRQTLGQGPEFLTYFQNEAQLEKSRLLSDRFSAERPKGSFSTLEIQRTEQGDSAMYLCASSYYRTEPNYGYTFGSGTRLTVV.

The CDR3 region is CASSRTYVDRNQPQHF. The CDR3 bases are TGCGCCAGCAGCCGCACATATGTCGACAGAAATCAGCCCCAGCATTTT. The rearrangement links TRBV4-1 to TRBJ1-5; a weak D match, TRBD1 (5 bases). The length of the CDR3 is 16 residues. The germline V gene has CDR1 MGHRA and CDR2 YSYEKL. The V end lost 4 bases, the J end lost 4 bases, and 17 bases lay between the germline ends.

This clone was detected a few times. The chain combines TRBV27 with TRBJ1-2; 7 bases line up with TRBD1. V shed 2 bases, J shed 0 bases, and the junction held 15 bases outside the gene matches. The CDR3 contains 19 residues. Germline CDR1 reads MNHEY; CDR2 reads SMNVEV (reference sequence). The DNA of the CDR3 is TGTGCCAGCAGTTTAGGGGGGCCCGGGACAGATGTAACTAACTATGGCTACACCTTC. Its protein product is CASSLGGPGTDVTNYGYTF.

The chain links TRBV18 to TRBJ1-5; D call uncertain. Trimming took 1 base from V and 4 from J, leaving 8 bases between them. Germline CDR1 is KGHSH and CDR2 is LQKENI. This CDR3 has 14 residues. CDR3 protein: CASSPQGTNQPQHF. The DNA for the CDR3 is TGTGCCAGCTCACCACAGGGAACGAATCAGCCCCAGCATTTT.

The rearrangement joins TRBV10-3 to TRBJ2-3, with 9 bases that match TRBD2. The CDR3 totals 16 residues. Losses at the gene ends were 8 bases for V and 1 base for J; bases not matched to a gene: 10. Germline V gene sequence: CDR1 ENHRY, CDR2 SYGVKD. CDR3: CAIGSRLAGRTDTQYF. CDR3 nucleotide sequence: TGTGCCATCGGCTCGCGGCTAGCGGGACGCACAGATACGCAGTATTTT.